This passage covers 4 T cell receptor beta chains from one sample sequenced in a study of blood T cell repertoires in COVID-19. The data were produced by immunoSEQ multiplex PCR, yet TCRdb's version contains in-frame clones alone and is incomplete. This table holds about 130,000 clones, roughly 90% found once. The sample taken for sequencing was peripheral blood. These receptors originate from a woman older than 75 with acute or convalescent COVID-19.

This chain joins TRBV5-4 and TRBJ1-2, with a tentative D call TRBD1 (5 bases). The germline V gene encodes CDR1 SGHNT and CDR2 YYREEE (reference sequence). This CDR3 comprises 15 residues. The V gene lost 4 bases and the J gene lost 2 bases, with 15 bases spanning the gap. DNA of the CDR3: TGTGCCAGCAGCCTAGAGGGACTGACGAACTATGGCTACACCTTC. Translation: CASSLEGLTNYGYTF.

J is TRBJ2-6 and V is TRBV15; D unclear. Germline V gene lookup returns CDR1 LNHNV and CDR2 YYDKDF (reference sequence). The CDR3 is 16 residues long. The V end was cut by 1 base, the J end by 0 bases, with 7 bases between. CDR3 DNA: TGTGCCACCAGCAGAGGGAGATACTCTGGGGCCAACGTCCTGACTTTC. This gives the protein CATSRGRYSGANVLTF.

The chain recombines TRBV7-2 with TRBJ1-5; D gene ambiguous. The V gene's germline CDR1 is SGHTA and CDR2 FQGNSA. The CDR3 has 15 residues. V lost 5 bases and J 4 bases, leaving 15 bases between the germline ends. CDR3 sequence: CASSLSSTPNQPQHF. CDR3 coding DNA: TGTGCCAGCAGCCTATCGTCCACCCCAAATCAGCCCCAGCATTTT.

The chain couples TRBV6-5 to TRBJ1-1; D perhaps matches TRBD1 (5 bases). The germline CDR1 and CDR2 sequences are MNHEY and SVGAGI. Trimming pared 5 bases from V and 2 bases from J, leaving 15 bases between. This CDR3 is built from 15 residues. The CDR3 is CASSTSPGHNTEAFF. The CDR3 DNA reads TGTGCCAGCAGTACCTCTCCCGGACATAACACTGAAGCTTTCTTT.